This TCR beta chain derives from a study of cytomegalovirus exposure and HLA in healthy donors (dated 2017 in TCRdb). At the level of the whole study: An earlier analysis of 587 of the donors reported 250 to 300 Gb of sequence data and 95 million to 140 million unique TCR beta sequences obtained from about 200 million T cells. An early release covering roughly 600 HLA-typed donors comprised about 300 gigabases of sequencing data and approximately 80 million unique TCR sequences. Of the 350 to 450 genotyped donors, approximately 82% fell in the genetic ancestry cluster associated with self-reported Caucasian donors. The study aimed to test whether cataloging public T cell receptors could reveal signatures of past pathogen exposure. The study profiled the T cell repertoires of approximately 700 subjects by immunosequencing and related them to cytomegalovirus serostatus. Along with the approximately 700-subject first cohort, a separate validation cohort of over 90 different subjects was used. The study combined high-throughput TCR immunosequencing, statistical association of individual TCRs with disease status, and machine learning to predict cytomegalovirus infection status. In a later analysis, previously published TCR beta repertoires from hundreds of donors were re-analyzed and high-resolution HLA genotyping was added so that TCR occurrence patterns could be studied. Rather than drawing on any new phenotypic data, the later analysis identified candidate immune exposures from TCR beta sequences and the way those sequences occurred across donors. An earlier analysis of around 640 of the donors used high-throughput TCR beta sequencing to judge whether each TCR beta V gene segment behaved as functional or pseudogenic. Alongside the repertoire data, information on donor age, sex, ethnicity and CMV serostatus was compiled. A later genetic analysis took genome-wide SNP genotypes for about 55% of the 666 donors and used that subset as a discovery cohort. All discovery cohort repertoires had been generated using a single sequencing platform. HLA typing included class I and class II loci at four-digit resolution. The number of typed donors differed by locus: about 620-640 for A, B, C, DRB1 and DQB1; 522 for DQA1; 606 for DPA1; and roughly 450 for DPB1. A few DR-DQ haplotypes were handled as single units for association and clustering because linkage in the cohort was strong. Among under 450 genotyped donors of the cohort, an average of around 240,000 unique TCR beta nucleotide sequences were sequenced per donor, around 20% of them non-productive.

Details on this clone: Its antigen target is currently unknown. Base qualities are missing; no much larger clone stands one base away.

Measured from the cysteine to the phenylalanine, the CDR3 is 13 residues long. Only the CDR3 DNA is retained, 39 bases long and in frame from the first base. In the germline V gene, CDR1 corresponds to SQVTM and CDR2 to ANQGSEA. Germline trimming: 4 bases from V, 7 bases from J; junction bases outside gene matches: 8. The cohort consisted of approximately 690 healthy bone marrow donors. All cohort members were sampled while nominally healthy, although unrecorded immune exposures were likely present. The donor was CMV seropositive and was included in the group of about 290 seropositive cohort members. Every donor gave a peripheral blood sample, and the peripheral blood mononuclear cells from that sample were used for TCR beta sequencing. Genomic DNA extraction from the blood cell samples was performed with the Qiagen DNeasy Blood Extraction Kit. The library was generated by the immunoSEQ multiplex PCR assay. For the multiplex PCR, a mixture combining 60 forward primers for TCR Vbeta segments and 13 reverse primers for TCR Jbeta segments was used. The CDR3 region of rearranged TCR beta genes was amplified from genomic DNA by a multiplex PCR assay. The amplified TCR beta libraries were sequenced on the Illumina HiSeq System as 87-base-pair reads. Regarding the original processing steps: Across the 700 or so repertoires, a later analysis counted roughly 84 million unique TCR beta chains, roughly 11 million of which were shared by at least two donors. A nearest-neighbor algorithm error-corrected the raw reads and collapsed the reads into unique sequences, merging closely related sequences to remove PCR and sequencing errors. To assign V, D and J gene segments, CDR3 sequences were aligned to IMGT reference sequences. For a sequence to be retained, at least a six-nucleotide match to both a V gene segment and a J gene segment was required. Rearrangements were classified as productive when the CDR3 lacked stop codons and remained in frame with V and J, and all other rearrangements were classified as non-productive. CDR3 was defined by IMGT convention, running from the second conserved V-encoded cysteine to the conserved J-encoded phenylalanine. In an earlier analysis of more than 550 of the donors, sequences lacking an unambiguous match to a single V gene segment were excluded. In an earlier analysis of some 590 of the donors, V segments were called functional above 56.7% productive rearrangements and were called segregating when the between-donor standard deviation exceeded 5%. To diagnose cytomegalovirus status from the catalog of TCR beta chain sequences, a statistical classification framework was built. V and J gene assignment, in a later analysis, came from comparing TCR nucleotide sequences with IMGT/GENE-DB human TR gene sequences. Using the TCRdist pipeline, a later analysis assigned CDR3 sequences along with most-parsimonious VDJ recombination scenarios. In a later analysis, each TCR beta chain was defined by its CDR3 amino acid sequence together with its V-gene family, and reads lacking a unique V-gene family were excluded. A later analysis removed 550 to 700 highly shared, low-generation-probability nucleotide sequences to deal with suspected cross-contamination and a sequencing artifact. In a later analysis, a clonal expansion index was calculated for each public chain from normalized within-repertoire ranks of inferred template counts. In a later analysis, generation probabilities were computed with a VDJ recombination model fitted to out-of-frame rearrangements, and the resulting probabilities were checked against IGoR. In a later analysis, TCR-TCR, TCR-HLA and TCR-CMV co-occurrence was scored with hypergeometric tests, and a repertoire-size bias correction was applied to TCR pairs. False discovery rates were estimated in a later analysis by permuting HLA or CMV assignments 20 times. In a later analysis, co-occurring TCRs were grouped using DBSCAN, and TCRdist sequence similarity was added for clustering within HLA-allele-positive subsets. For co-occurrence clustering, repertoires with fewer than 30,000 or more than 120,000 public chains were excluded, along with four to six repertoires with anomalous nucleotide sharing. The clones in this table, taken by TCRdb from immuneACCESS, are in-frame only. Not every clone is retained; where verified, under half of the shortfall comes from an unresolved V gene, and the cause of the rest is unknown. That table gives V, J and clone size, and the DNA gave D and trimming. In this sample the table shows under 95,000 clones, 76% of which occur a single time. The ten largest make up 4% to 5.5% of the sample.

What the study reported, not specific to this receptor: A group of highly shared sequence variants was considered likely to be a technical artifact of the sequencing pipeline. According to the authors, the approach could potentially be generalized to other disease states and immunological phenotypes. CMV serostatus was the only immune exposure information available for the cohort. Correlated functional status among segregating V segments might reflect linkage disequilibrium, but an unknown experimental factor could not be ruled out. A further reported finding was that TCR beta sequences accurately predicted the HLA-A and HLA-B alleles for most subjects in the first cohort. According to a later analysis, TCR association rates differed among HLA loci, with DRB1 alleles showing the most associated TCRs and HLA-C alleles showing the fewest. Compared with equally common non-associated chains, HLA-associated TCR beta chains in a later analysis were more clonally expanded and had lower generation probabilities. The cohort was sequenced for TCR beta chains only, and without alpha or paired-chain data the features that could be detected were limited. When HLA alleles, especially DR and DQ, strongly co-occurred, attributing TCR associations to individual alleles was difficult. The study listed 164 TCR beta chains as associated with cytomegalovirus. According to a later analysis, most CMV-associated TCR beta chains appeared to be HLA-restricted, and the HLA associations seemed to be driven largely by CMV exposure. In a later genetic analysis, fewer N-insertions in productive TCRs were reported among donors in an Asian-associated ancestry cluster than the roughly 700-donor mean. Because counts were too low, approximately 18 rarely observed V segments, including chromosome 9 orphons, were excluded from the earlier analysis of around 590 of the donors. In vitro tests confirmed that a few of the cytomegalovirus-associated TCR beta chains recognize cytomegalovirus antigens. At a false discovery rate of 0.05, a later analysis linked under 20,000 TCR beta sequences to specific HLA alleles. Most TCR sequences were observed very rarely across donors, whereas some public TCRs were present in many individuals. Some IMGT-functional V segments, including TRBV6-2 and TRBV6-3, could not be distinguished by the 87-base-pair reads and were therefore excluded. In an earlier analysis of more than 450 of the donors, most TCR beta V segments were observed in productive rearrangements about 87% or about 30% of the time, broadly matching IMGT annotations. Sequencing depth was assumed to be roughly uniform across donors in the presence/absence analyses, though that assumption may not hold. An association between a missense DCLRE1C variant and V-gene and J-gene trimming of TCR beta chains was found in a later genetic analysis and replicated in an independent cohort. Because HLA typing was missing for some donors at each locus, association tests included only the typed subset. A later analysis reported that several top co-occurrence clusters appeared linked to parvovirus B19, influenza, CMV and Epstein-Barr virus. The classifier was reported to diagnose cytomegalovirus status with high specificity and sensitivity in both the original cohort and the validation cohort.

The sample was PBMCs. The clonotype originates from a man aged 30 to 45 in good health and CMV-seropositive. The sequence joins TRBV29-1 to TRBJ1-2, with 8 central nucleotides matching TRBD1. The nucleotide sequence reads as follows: TGCAGCGTTGGAGGCGGACAGGGCCTTGGCTACACCTTC. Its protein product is CSVGGGQGLGYTF.